A single sample gave rise to the 2 T cell receptor beta chains below, sequenced in a study of human CD4 T cells and Enterobacteriaceae. Memory CD4+ T cells were sorted as all CD4+ cells except CD45RA+CCR7+CD95- naive cells, over 95% pure. Assay: immunoSEQ multiplex PCR; the TCRdb copy retains only in-frame clones and omits some. The top ten hold about 0.96% of the sample, which has fewer than 35,000 clones, approximately 78% seen once. Sequenced: memory CD4+ T cells from blood. Every receptor here comes from a human donor in good health.

This clone was recorded only once. The chain employs TRBV18 and TRBJ2-7; maybe TRBD1 (5 bases). CDR1 is KGHSH, CDR2 LQKENI, per germline. V was clipped by 6 bases and J by 5 bases, with 8 bases between them. CDR3 length: 11 amino acids. The CDR3 bases are TGTGCCAGCTCGACAGACCACGAGCAGTACTTC. It codes for CASSTDHEQYF.

This chain links TRBV7-9 with TRBJ2-5, with D possibly being TRBD1 (5 bases). This CDR3 comprises 11 residues. Germline values: CDR1 SEHNR, CDR2 FQNEAQ (reference sequence). Trimming pared 11 bases from V and 5 bases from J, leaving 12 bases between. Here the CDR3 reads CAAGSRETQYF. The CDR3 DNA follows: TGTGCCGCAGGGTCTAGGGAGACCCAGTACTTC.